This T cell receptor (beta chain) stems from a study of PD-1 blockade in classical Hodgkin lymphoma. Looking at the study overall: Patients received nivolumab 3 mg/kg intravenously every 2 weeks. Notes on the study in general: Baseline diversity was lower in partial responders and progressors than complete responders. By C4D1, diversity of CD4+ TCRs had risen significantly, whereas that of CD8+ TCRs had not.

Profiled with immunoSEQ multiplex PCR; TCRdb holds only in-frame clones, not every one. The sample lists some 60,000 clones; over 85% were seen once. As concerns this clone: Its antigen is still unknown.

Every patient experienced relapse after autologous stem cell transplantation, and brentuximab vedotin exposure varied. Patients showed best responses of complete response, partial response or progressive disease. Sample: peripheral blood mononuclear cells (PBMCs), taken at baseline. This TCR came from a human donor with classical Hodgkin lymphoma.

The CDR3 reads CASSLGLAVEQFF. CDR3 nucleotide sequence: TGTGCCAGCAGCTTGGGACTAGCGGTTGAGCAGTTCTTC. The V call is TRBV7-6, the J call TRBJ2-1; 11 bases match TRBD2. Germline V CDR1 and CDR2: SGHVS, FNYEAQ. The CDR3 covers 13 residues. The J segment lost 9 bases and the V segment lost 3 bases, leaving 1 base of the junction unmatched.